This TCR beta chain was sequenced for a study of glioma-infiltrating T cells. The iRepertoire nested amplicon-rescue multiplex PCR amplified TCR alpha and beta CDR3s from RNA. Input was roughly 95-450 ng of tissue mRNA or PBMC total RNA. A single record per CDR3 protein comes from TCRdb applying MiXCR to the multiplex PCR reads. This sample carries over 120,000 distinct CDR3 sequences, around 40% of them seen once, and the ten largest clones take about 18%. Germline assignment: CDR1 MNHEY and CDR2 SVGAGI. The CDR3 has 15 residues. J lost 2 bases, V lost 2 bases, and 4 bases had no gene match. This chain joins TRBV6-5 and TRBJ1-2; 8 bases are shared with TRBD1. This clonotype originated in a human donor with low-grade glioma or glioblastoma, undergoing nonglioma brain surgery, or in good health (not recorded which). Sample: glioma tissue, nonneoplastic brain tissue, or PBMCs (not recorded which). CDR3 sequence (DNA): TGTGCCAGCAGTTACAAGGACAGGGAGAACTATGGCTACACCTTC. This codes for CASSYKDRENYGYTF.